The 21 T cell receptor beta chains below come from one sample, sequenced in a study of regulatory T cells in long-lasting Graves disease. The sample's time point: newly diagnosed GD, antithyroid drugs for less than 3 months. The TCR library was prepared using RNA isolated from PBMCs. Arm-PCR of CDR3 regions and iRepertoire HTBI primers were used to build TCR beta libraries. TCRdb used MiXCR to reprocess the multiplex PCR reads, holding one entry per CDR3 protein. The profile shows hundreds of thousands of distinct CDR3 sequences, approximately 16% of them singletons. These records were also assigned to another study, of T cells in Graves' hyperthyroidism and ophthalmopathy.

The sample in question was peripheral blood mononuclear cells (PBMCs), obtained at new diagnosis, from a patient treated with antithyroid drugs. The source of these receptors is a man between 18 and 29 years old with Graves disease.

This chain connects TRBV9 to TRBJ1-1; D gene unclear. V was clipped by 0 bases and J by 3 bases, with 6 bases between them. The CDR3 contains 13 residues. Germline V gene sequence: CDR1 SGDLS, CDR2 YYNGEE. In DNA form, the CDR3 reads TGTGCCAGCAGCGTAGAGCGTGACACTGAAGCTTTCTTT. Translating gives CASSVERDTEAFF. The full variable domain, with the rest looked up from reference TRBV9 and TRBJ1-1, is DSGVTQTPKHLITATGQRVTLRCSPRSGDLSVYWYQQSLDQGLQFLIQYYNGEERAKGNILERFSAQQFPDLHSELNLSSLELGDSALYFCASSVERDTEAFFGQGTRLTVV.

This clonotype has a handful of counts. The gene calls are TRBV5-1 and TRBJ2-2; D unresolved. V was clipped by 5 bases and J by 6 bases, with 8 bases between them. The CDR3 loop spans 12 amino acids. Looked up from germline, CDR1 is SGHRS and CDR2 is YFSETQ. The CDR3 DNA sequence: TGCGCCAGCAGACTGGAGTCCGGGGAGCTGTTTTTT. Translated: CASRLESGELFF.

This clonotype was detected many times. The chain is built from TRBV20-1 and TRBJ2-1; 12 positions agree with TRBD2. Germline V gene lookup returns CDR1 DFQATT and CDR2 SNEGSKA (reference sequence). The CDR3 is 17 residues long. J lost 6 bases, V lost 3 bases, and 12 bases had no gene match. CDR3: CSASSPTLAGGINEQFF. CDR3 nucleotides: TGCAGTGCTAGTTCCCCTACCCTAGCGGGAGGGATCAATGAGCAGTTCTTC.

In nucleotides, the CDR3 is TGTGCCAGCAGCGTAGATATGAGTGGGGACAGGGGGCCCTATGGCTACACCTTC. It yields the protein CASSVDMSGDRGPYGYTF. The V gene is TRBV9, the J gene TRBJ1-2; 12 bases fit TRBD1. This CDR3 has 18 amino acids. The ends lost 0 bases at V and 4 bases at J; junction bases unmatched: 10. Germline values: CDR1 SGDLS, CDR2 YYNGEE.

The genes are TRBV6-2 or TRBV6-3 and TRBJ1-4, with TRBD1 matching 8 bases. The V and J ends lost 5 bases and 8 bases, in that order; junction bases with no gene match: 10. Germline CDR1 reads MNHEY; CDR2 reads SVGEGT. The CDR3 has 15 residues. CDR3 coding DNA: TGTGCCAGCAGTACCCCGAGACAGGGGCAAGAAAAACTGTTTTTT. This sequence encodes CASSTPRQGQEKLFF.

This clonotype was picked up a small number of times. This chain connects TRBV20-1 to TRBJ2-7, with 12 bases that match TRBD2. There are 14 residues in the CDR3. Germline V gene data show CDR1 as DFQATT and CDR2 as SNEGSKA (reference sequence). V was pared by 1 base and J by 6 bases, with 4 bases of the junction left unmatched. The CDR3, as DNA: TGCAGTGCTAGAGGACTAGCGGGAGAGATCGAGCAGTACTTC. Protein: CSARGLAGEIEQYF.

This clonotype was seen ten or more times. The chain carries TRBV7-2 and TRBJ1-5; no definite D call. Trimming pared 4 bases from V and 7 bases from J, leaving 14 bases between. This CDR3 comprises 14 residues. Germline V gives CDR1 SGHTA, CDR2 FQGNSA. Here the CDR3 reads CASSSWPLGQPQHF. As DNA, the CDR3 is TGTGCCAGCAGCTCTTGGCCTCTGGGGCAGCCCCAGCATTTT.

This clonotype was found a few times. This chain connects TRBV19 to TRBJ1-1; D is uncertain. The germline V and J ends were trimmed by 8 bases and 8 bases, with 15 bases remaining between them. This CDR3 has 12 amino acids. The V gene's germline CDR1 is LNHDA and CDR2 SQIVND (reference sequence). The CDR3 nucleotides are TGTGCCAGTCCCTCCGACGAGGGAGAAGCTTTCTTT. It yields the protein CASPSDEGEAFF. The full variable domain, with the rest looked up from reference TRBV19 and TRBJ1-1, is DGGITQSPKYLFRKEGQNVTLSCEQNLNHDAMYWYRQDPGQGLRLIYYSQIVNDFQKGDIAEGYSVSREKKESFPLTVTSAQKNPTAFYLCASPSDEGEAFFGQGTRLTVV.

This clonotype was observed many times. This rearrangement joins TRBV28 to TRBJ2-3; D tentatively reads TRBD1 or TRBD2 (5 bases each). CDR1 MDHEN and CDR2 SYDVKM come from the germline V gene. The length of the CDR3 is 14 residues. The germline V and J ends were trimmed by 5 bases and 2 bases, with 11 bases remaining between them. This CDR3 is CASSLRGATDTQYF. The CDR3 nucleotides are TGTGCCAGCAGTCTCCGGGGCGCCACAGATACGCAGTATTTT.

This clonotype was counted a few times. The chain combines TRBV7-2 with TRBJ1-1; a weak D match, TRBD1 (6 bases). This CDR3 contains 18 residues. Germline values: CDR1 SGHTA, CDR2 FQGNSA. Trimming removed 1 base at V and 5 bases at J, with 23 bases between. In DNA, the CDR3 is TGTGCCAGCAGCTTAGTTGGCAGGGGACTCGCCCTGAGGACTGAAGCTTTCTTT. Its translation is CASSLVGRGLALRTEAFF.

This clonotype was recorded at least ten times. J is TRBJ2-7 and V is TRBV20-1; TRBD2 matches at 12 bases. CDR1 DFQATT and CDR2 SNEGSKA come from the germline V gene (reference sequence). The trim removed 0 bases at V and 6 bases at J, leaving 3 bases unmatched. The CDR3 runs to 14 residues. The CDR3 bases are TGCAGTGCTAGAGATGGACTAGCGGGACGCGAGCAGTACTTC. Its protein product is CSARDGLAGREQYF.

The chain employs TRBV4-2 and TRBJ1-2; the D gene is possibly TRBD1 (5 bases). Trimming removed 0 bases from V and 2 bases from J, with 16 bases in between. The CDR3 runs to 17 residues. Germline V gives CDR1 LGHNA, CDR2 YNFKEQ. This CDR3 reads CASSQDIYGRANYGYTF. The CDR3 coding sequence is TGTGCCAGCAGCCAAGATATTTACGGCAGGGCGAACTATGGCTACACCTTC.

This chain uses TRBV20-1 with TRBJ2-3, with 10 bases fitting TRBD2. Trimming cost V 4 bases and J 0 bases; bases outside gene matches: 4. This CDR3 comprises 15 residues. The germline gives CDR1 DFQATT, CDR2 SNEGSKA (reference sequence). This CDR3 is CSAIRAGGSTDTQYF. The CDR3, as DNA: TGCAGTGCTATACGAGCGGGAGGGAGCACAGATACGCAGTATTTT.

This clonotype was seen more than once but under ten times. The V and J genes are TRBV6-1 and TRBJ1-3; perhaps TRBD1 as D (5 bases). Trimming stripped 7 bases from V and 3 bases from J, with 16 bases between. CDR1 is MNHNS and CDR2 is SASEGT in the germline V gene. The CDR3 spans 15 residues. CDR3 protein: CASKRPGRVGNTIYF. For the CDR3, the DNA is TGTGCCAGCAAAAGGCCCGGCAGGGTTGGAAACACCATATATTTT.

As to this clonotype: Because the CDR3 is missing its conserved closing phenylalanine or tryptophan, this is likely a read error. The chain uses TRBV28 and TRBJ2-7; no firm D call. The germline V gene encodes CDR1 MDHEN and CDR2 SYDVKM. This CDR3 is 11 amino acids long. The V end was cut by 9 bases, the J end by 2 bases, with 8 bases between. The CDR3 DNA reads as TGTGCCAGTTCCCCAGCCTACGAGCAGTACCTC. Translation gives CASSPAYEQYL.

The chain has TRBV20-1 and TRBJ2-7; 10 bases align to TRBD2. This CDR3 is built from 14 residues. The V gene end was trimmed by 0 bases and the J gene end by 3 bases; junction bases not matched to a gene: 2. Germline V CDR1 and CDR2: DFQATT, SNEGSKA (reference sequence). The CDR3 sequence: CSARDSSGSYEQYF. The CDR3 coding sequence is TGCAGTGCTAGAGATTCTAGCGGGAGCTACGAGCAGTACTTC.

This clonotype was detected ten times or more. This chain links TRBV2 with TRBJ1-5, with 7 bases fitting TRBD1. Unmatched junction bases numbered 4, after V lost 5 bases and J lost 0 bases. The length of the CDR3 is 15 residues. Germline V gives CDR1 SNHLY, CDR2 FYNNEI. The CDR3 is CASSPDRNSNQPQHF. In DNA, the CDR3 is TGTGCCAGCAGTCCGGACAGGAATAGCAATCAGCCCCAGCATTTT.

This clonotype was seen at least ten times. This chain joins TRBV12-3 or TRBV12-4 and TRBJ1-2; TRBD1 matches 7 bases. After removal of 2 bases from V and 4 bases from J, the junction contained 7 bases not matched to a gene. The CDR3 runs to 15 residues. The CDR3 loop is CASSLRQGFGYGYTF. Here the CDR3 DNA reads TGTGCCAGCAGTTTACGACAGGGATTCGGCTATGGCTACACCTTC.

This clonotype was observed a handful of times. The V and J genes are TRBV4-1 and TRBJ2-7; 11 nucleotides line up with TRBD2. Trimming removed 5 bases from V and 4 bases from J; junction bases left unmatched: 10. Germline lookup yields CDR1 MGHRA and CDR2 YSYEKL. The CDR3 consists of 16 residues. The CDR3 is CASSSGLAGGGYEQYF. CDR3 nucleotide sequence: TGCGCCAGCAGCTCAGGGCTAGCGGGAGGAGGTTACGAGCAGTACTTC.

This chain connects TRBV20-1 to TRBJ1-2; D may be TRBD1 (6 bases). This CDR3 is 12 amino acids long. The V gene's germline CDR1 is DFQATT and CDR2 SNEGSKA (reference sequence). V dropped 8 bases and J dropped 6 bases, with 16 bases sitting between them. CDR3 protein: CSPTRGGDGYTF. The CDR3 coding sequence is TGCAGTCCCACTCGCGGGGGCGATGGCTACACCTTC.

This chain joins TRBV20-1 and TRBJ2-5; no clear D gene. The germline V gene has CDR1 DFQATT and CDR2 SNEGSKA (reference sequence). Between the trimmed V and J ends, which lost 0 bases and 5 bases, there was a span of 7 bases. The CDR3 runs 12 residues. CDR3 sequence (DNA): TGCAGTGCTAGAGATCGATGGGAGACCCAGTACTTC. Translation: CSARDRWETQYF.